This T cell receptor beta chain was identified during a study of cytotoxic CD8 clonotypes in ibrutinib-treated CLL. Sequenced by immunoSEQ multiplex PCR; TCRdb stores in-frame clones only, minus some. The sample lists some 10,000 clones, 70% to 80% occurring once. The CDR3 covers 17 residues. V lost 4 bases and J 0 bases, leaving 17 bases between the germline ends. Germline V gives CDR1 MDHEN, CDR2 SYDVKM. The chain uses TRBV28 and TRBJ2-3; D is uncertain. This specimen was PBMCs, taken at disease progression, from a patient treated with ibrutinib. The clonotype comes from a human donor with chronic lymphocytic leukemia. The CDR3 loop reads CASSSADFAASTDTQYF. The CDR3 DNA reads as TGTGCCAGCAGTTCCGCCGATTTTGCAGCTAGCACAGATACGCAGTATTTT.